Sequencing of this T cell receptor beta chain was carried out in a study of shared clonotypes between healthy human individuals (dated by TCRdb to about 2020). Broadly, across the study: The cohort included three men and two women between 18 and 49 years of age. To increase sequencing depth and limit assay-specific biases, different laboratories used diverse techniques to prepare libraries and sequence TCR repertoires. For each donor, CD4 naive and CD4 memory were each run on three plates, CD8 naive on two plates, and CD8 memory on one plate. To estimate repertoire size and how much clonotypes are shared between individuals, the study performed deep sequencing of blood TCR repertoires from a few healthy adults. Between about 0.8 and 9 billion PBMCs per donor were obtained by leukapheresis. General study outcomes and caveats: Estimated clonotype richness was generally larger for naive than for memory subsets. Clonotypes shared by all four sorted-subset donors showed higher generation probabilities than non-shared clonotypes. Rarefaction of sorted-subset datasets indicated incomplete sequencing despite the large sequencing depth. Because the study included a small number of donors, the genetic and exposure-history diversity represented was limited. Sampling was restricted to blood, and TCR repertoires in tissue are likely to differ from TCR repertoires in blood. Based on pairwise subsampling, the degree of clonotype sharing among donors was expected to be affected by sequencing depth. When a few donors were compared, the shared fraction of clonotypes was about 5% for naive CD4, around 4% for naive CD8, 2% to 2.5% for memory CD4, and 0.3% to 0.5% for memory CD8.

Notes on this clone: Its specific antigen is unknown. Qualities for individual bases were not recorded, and no much larger clone is one base off.

The donors were healthy, HIV-negative adults with no recently reported acute infections or vaccinations. Every donor was a Caucasian adult residing in Nashville, Tennessee, USA. CD4+ T cells were enriched through magnetic negative selection, after which naive cells were positively selected on CD45RA and the remaining negative fraction served as the memory subset. Blood was collected by leukapheresis, and PBMCs were isolated by Ficoll-Histopaque density gradient centrifugation and then cryopreserved in liquid nitrogen vapor phase. Analytical flow cytometry was used to check the purity and quantity of each magnetically sorted T cell population. Each sorted fraction had its genomic DNA isolated and then quantified by UV absorbance on a Nanodrop 2000c. TCR CDR3 regions were amplified from genomic DNA by multiplex PCR using the deep immunoSEQ assay. For each cell subset, the extracted genomic DNA was distributed evenly across all wells of several immunoSEQ 96-well plates, and each plate served as one replicate. For sorted subsets, roughly 190 ng of genomic DNA, equivalent to 25,000 to 35,000 T cell genomes, went into each replicate PCR. Purified libraries were measured with a Qubit 3.0 fluorometer, size-checked on a Bioanalyzer 2100, and measured again with the KAPA Library Quantification kit. Every immunoSEQ 96-well plate was sequenced on a separate single-read 150-cycle Illumina NextSeq 550 flow cell. Under the source paper's analysis protocol: Because the immunoSEQ output held only junctional sequences and lacked quality scores, the filtering could not match the filtering applied to full-length reads. Sequences were annotated with PyIR, a Python wrapper for IgBLAST v1.9, using IMGT germline references to assign V/J genes and CDR3. Any read was removed if the V/J assignment was weak (E-value above 1e-6), the CDR3 was missing, or the read contained stop codons, out-of-frame junctions, or ambiguous translated residues. V3J clonotypes were defined by identical inferred V gene, J gene, and CDR3 amino acid sequence. To compute the percentage overlap between repertoires, the number of shared unique clonotypes was divided by the size of the smaller repertoire. Richness of each repertoire was evaluated using RTK rarefaction, the Chao1 estimator, and Recon v2.1 estimates of unobserved clonotypes. Generation probabilities were computed with OLGA for all TCRbeta clonotypes obtained by the gDNA method from several donors. What TCRdb holds here is the immuneACCESS table cut down to in-frame rearrangements. Part of the clones is not present; checked against another copy, under half of the missing clones reflect an unresolved V gene, and the others are unexplained. D and trimming were read from the DNA, whereas the V and J calls and clone size are those reported in that table. Here the sample has about 1.1 million clones; approximately 80% occur a single time. The ten largest clones represent 0.55% to 0.7% of the sample.

The sequenced sample was memory CD4+ T cells from PBMCs. The label giving this sample's cell subset or site can be read as: CD45RA-negative fraction. The clonotype was recovered from a man aged 18 to 30 in good health. Some clones in this sample may be carry-over from other donors' samples.

The DNA reads TGTGCCAGCAGTTCTCAGACGTGGGCAGCTTTCTTT. Its amino acids are CASSSQTWAAFF. The rearranged segments are TRBV28 and TRBJ1-1; confidence is insufficient to name the D gene. Inclusive of the bounding cysteine and phenylalanine, the CDR3 is 12 residues long. The sequence is cut down to CDR3 DNA, 36 bases in frame from base 1. The germline V gene sets CDR1 to MDHEN and CDR2 to SYDVKM. A distance of 13 bases separates the germline ends of V and J, which lose 4 bases and 10 bases respectively.